Detailed here is one T cell receptor beta chain. This clonotype has ten or more counts. The target of this receptor is not known. Base qualities are not at hand, and no much larger clone is one base apart. This sample is part of a study of T-cell memory formation after mild COVID-19 (TCRdb year 2021). Concerning the study at large: TCR sequence clusters from the two donors were found to be largely donor specific. Longitudinal TCRalpha and TCRbeta repertoire sequencing tracked T-cell clones expanding and contracting after mild COVID-19 in two donors. Two young, previously healthy adult volunteers made up the cohort, one male and one female. General findings and caveats noted by the study authors: Balanced CD4/CD8 phenotypes were observed for clones contracting from day 15 to 85, whereas a bias towards CD4+ was observed for a second wave of clones expanding from day 15 to 37. Contracting CD4+ clones were found mainly in CM and EM memory subsets, while CD8+ clones were enriched in EMRA. SARS-CoV-2 specificity was not confirmed for the second-wave clones peaking on day 37. Some responding clones were detected in pre-infection memory, suggesting pre-existing cross-reactive memory T cells joined the SARS-CoV-2 response. Only a couple of mild cases were covered in the study, and larger cohorts including severe cases with pre-infection samples were considered necessary.

Ficoll-Paque density gradient centrifugation was the method used to isolate PBMCs. Sequencing used an Illumina NovaSeq 6000. TCRalpha and TCRbeta cDNA libraries were built by 5'RACE with constant-segment primers, adding sample barcodes and unique molecular identifiers. RNA was extracted from every sample with Trizol reagent. Library amplification was performed in two PCR steps, and a second sample barcode and Illumina TruSeq adapters were introduced in the second step. Sequencing of libraries was performed on an Illumina NovaSeq with 2 x 150 bp paired-end reads. Regarding the original processing steps: With migec v1.2.7, reads were demultiplexed and then collapsed into UMI-guided consensus sequences. Using mixcr v2.1.11, UMI consensuses were aligned to TRA and TRB V and J templates and then assembled into clonotypes. A clonotype was counted as expanded or contracted only if both edgeR and NoisET called the change significant, with noise models trained on biological replicates. edgeR calls used a false discovery rate-adjusted p below 0.01 and a log2 fold-change threshold of 1. As an exploratory analysis of dynamics, max-normalized trajectories of the 1000 most abundant clonotypes were examined by PCA with hierarchical clustering. Separately sequenced CD4+ and CD8+ repertoires were used to assign a CD4 or CD8 phenotype to each responding clone. TCRdb reprocessing: public reads trimmed at Q25 with fastp, clones called with MiXCR, in-frame beta chains kept. Every CDR3 protein is listed once, alongside the most common genes and DNA of its rows. These V and J calls are TCRdb output, not the study's own analysis. This sample gives around 300,000 distinct CDR3 sequences in total; roughly 15% of them show up just once. The leading ten clones occupy around a fifth of the sample.

The CDR3, cysteine through phenylalanine, is 16 amino acids long. This entry keeps only the CDR3 DNA: 48 bases, framed from base 1. CDR1 and CDR2 (SEHNR, FQNEAQ) derive from the germline V gene (reference sequence). The germline ends are 13 bases apart after V is trimmed by 1 base and J by 2 bases. The chain joins TRBV7-9 to TRBJ2-3; the D match is possibly TRBD1 or TRBD2, with 5 bases aligned in each. This clonotype originated in a young man who had mild COVID-19 (a few samples of this study predate the infection). The sample titles of this study are shuffled in the database, so cell type and time point are left out; the donor was told from shared clones. The sample consisted of PBMCs or a T cell subset sorted from them (not recorded which). CDR3 protein: CASSLVVGDPTDTQYF. The nucleotide sequence reads as follows: TGTGCCAGCAGCTTAGTAGTCGGGGACCCCACAGATACGCAGTATTTT.